This passage covers 24 T cell receptor beta chains from one sample sequenced in a study of blood T cell repertoires in COVID-19. Clones were read by immunoSEQ multiplex PCR, and TCRdb kept only the in-frame ones, dropping some. The data show around 180,000 clones, about 80% seen once. The specimen was PBMCs or T cells enriched from blood (not recorded which). These receptors all stem from a man between 50 and 59 years old who had recovered from COVID-19.

J is TRBJ1-5 and V is TRBV6-4; no clear D gene. V lost 7 bases to trimming and J lost 2 bases, with 21 bases between them. This CDR3 is built from 17 residues. Germline loops: CDR1 MRHNA, CDR2 SNTAGT. CDR3 residues: CASTWPPDSGGNQPQHF. The CDR3 coding sequence is TGTGCCAGCACCTGGCCCCCGGACTCGGGAGGCAATCAGCCCCAGCATTTT.

V gene TRBV19 combines with J gene TRBJ1-5; D possibly corresponds to TRBD1 (5 bases). The CDR3 is made up of 14 amino acids. The germline V gene has CDR1 LNHDA and CDR2 SQIVND (reference sequence). V shed 9 bases and J shed 4 bases, with 16 bases lying between them. CDR3 DNA: TGTGCCAGCAAAACCTCAGGGACTAATCAGCCCCAGCATTTT. As protein: CASKTSGTNQPQHF.

This chain joins TRBV11-1 and TRBJ2-3; D is unresolved. Germline V lookup: CDR1 SGHAT, CDR2 FQDESV (reference sequence). This CDR3 is 14 amino acids long. V lost 3 bases and J lost 6, with 13 bases in between. The CDR3 here is CASSFLATRDTQYF. The CDR3 DNA is TGTGCCAGCAGCTTTTTAGCTACCCGGGATACGCAGTATTTT.

The chain carries TRBV24-1 and TRBJ2-3; TRBD1 might be the D (5 bases). The ends were cut back, 1 base at V and 0 bases at J, with 13 bases in the middle. Looked up from germline, CDR1 is KGHDR and CDR2 is SFDVKD. The CDR3 runs 17 residues. The CDR3 DNA follows: TGTGCCACCAGTGATTTTTGGGCCTCAGGGAGCACAGATACGCAGTATTTT. Its translation: CATSDFWASGSTDTQYF.

The rearrangement links TRBV18 to TRBJ2-1; 9 nucleotides line up with TRBD2. CDR3 length: 15 amino acids. The germline V gene encodes CDR1 KGHSH and CDR2 LQKENI. The J segment lost 4 bases and the V segment lost 5 bases, leaving 6 bases of the junction unmatched. CDR3 sequence (DNA): TGTGCCAGCTCAGGTATAGCGGGGGCGTACAATGAGCAGTTCTTC. Translated: CASSGIAGAYNEQFF.

The V call is TRBV7-2, the J call TRBJ2-7, with a possible D match to TRBD2 (7 bases). Trimming removed 3 bases from V and 6 bases from J, with 15 bases in between. Germline V gene sequence: CDR1 SGHTA, CDR2 FQGNSA. The CDR3 sequence is 14 residues long. This CDR3 is CASSFFGGGGEQYF. CDR3 sequence (DNA): TGTGCCAGCAGCTTCTTCGGCGGGGGCGGCGAGCAGTACTTC.

The V gene is TRBV4-1, the J gene TRBJ2-3; 7 bases fit TRBD2. The V gene end was trimmed by 0 bases and the J gene end by 0 bases; junction bases not matched to a gene: 15. The CDR3 runs 20 residues. Germline lookup yields CDR1 MGHRA and CDR2 YSYEKL. The chain's CDR3 is CASSQEPFMWLAESTDTQYF. CDR3 DNA sequence: TGCGCCAGCAGCCAAGAACCCTTTATGTGGCTAGCGGAGAGCACAGATACGCAGTATTTT.

V gene TRBV6-5 combines with J gene TRBJ2-3; D may be TRBD1 (6 bases). The germline V gene encodes CDR1 MNHEY and CDR2 SVGAGI. Trimming stripped 6 bases from V and 2 bases from J, with 15 bases between. The CDR3 is 15 amino acids. The CDR3 loop reads CASRISQGATDTQYF. The CDR3 region has the DNA TGTGCCAGCAGGATCTCACAGGGCGCCACAGATACGCAGTATTTT.

The chain recombines TRBV27 with TRBJ1-1; D possibly corresponds to TRBD1 (5 bases). The germline V gene encodes CDR1 MNHEY and CDR2 SMNVEV (reference sequence). Deletions cut 6 bases from V and 5 bases from J, with 22 bases between. The CDR3 loop spans 16 amino acids. The DNA of the CDR3 is TGTGCCAGCAGCCCCGCCTGGGGGGGTTGGAGTACTGAAGCTTTCTTT. It codes for CASSPAWGGWSTEAFF.

V and J are TRBV24-1 and TRBJ2-2, with 7 nucleotides matching TRBD1. The CDR3 is made up of 18 amino acids. V gave up 4 bases and J gave up 2 bases; unmatched junction bases: 12. Germline-derived CDR1 and CDR2 are KGHDR and SFDVKD. Here the CDR3 reads CATSEGLWDRGNTGELFF. The CDR3 DNA sequence: TGTGCCACCAGTGAGGGGTTGTGGGACAGAGGTAACACCGGGGAGCTGTTTTTT.

The gene calls are TRBV13 and TRBJ1-1, with 9 nucleotides matching TRBD1. V shed 1 base, J shed 5 bases, and the junction held 5 bases outside the gene matches. The CDR3 spans 15 residues. Germline CDR1 PRHDT, CDR2 FYEKMQ (reference sequence). The CDR3 loop reads CASSLEGTGYTEAFF. The CDR3 nucleotides are TGTGCCAGCAGCTTAGAAGGGACAGGGTATACTGAAGCTTTCTTT.

The chain links TRBV27 to TRBJ1-2; 8 nucleotides line up with TRBD1. V lost 7 bases to trimming and J lost 8 bases; unmatched junction nucleotides: 12. Germline CDR1 and CDR2: MNHEY and SMNVEV (reference sequence). CDR3 length: 14 amino acids. This CDR3 reads CASKSRTGYYGYTF. CDR3 sequence (DNA): TGTGCCAGCAAGTCCAGGACAGGGTATTACGGCTACACCTTC.

The chain carries TRBV12-3 or TRBV12-4 and TRBJ2-3, with TRBD2 matching over 11 bases. The trim removed 9 bases at V and 2 bases at J, leaving 1 base unmatched. This CDR3 has 13 amino acids. CDR3 region: CASSGGATDTQYF. The CDR3 region has the DNA TGTGCCAGTAGCGGGGGGGCCACAGATACGCAGTATTTT.

This clone was counted once. This chain uses TRBV28 with TRBJ2-1; TRBD1 matches at 8 bases. V was clipped by 5 bases and J by 7 bases; unmatched bases: 13. The CDR3 totals 16 residues. Per the germline V gene, CDR1 is MDHEN and CDR2 is SYDVKM. CDR3 nucleotides: TGTGCCAGCAGTCTGGTGAACAGGGGGTCAAGGAATGAGCAGTTCTTC. Its protein product is CASSLVNRGSRNEQFF.

V gene TRBV3-1 (or the pseudogene TRBV3-2) combines with J gene TRBJ2-5, with D possibly TRBD2 on 7 matching bases. The CDR3 runs 17 residues. V lost 0 bases, J lost 1 base, and 15 bases lay in between. The germline CDR1 and CDR2 sequences are LGHDT and YNNKEL (reference sequence). CDR3 in DNA: TGTGCCAGCAGCCAAGAAAGGGGGGGCGGTTTCCAAGAGACCCAGTACTTC. This encodes CASSQERGGGFQETQYF.

Here the CDR3 DNA reads TGTGCCAGTACCCAAGGACAGGGGATCGCTGGCTACACCTTC. Protein product: CASTQGQGIAGYTF. The chain joins TRBV19 to TRBJ1-2, with 9 positions matching TRBD1. Germline CDR1 LNHDA, CDR2 SQIVND (reference sequence). The trim removed 7 bases at V and 7 bases at J, leaving 10 bases unmatched. The CDR3 is 14 residues long.

J is TRBJ1-1 and V is TRBV7-3, with a tentative D call TRBD1 (5 bases). The germline gives CDR1 SGHTA, CDR2 FQGTGA. CDR3 length equals 14 residues. Between the trimmed V and J ends, which lost 6 bases and 5 bases, there was a span of 16 bases. CDR3 coding DNA: TGTGCCAGCAGTCCTCTGGGGGGTCGAACTGAAGCTTTCTTT. Protein product: CASSPLGGRTEAFF.

In its sample, this clone was seen once. The chain couples TRBV2 to TRBJ2-5; 9 nucleotides align to TRBD2. CDR1 is SNHLY, CDR2 FYNNEI, per germline. The CDR3 totals 16 residues. J lost 2 bases, V lost 2 bases, and 6 bases had no gene match. CDR3 amino acids: CASSERVAGVQETQYF. The DNA for the CDR3 is TGTGCCAGCAGTGAACGGGTAGCGGGAGTACAAGAGACCCAGTACTTC.

In its sample, this clone was seen a few times. CDR3 nucleotide sequence: TGTGCCAGCAGCTTAGAGGGGATCACCATATATTTT. Protein: CASSLEGITIYF. The rearrangement joins TRBV7-9 to TRBJ1-3, with a tentative D call TRBD1 (5 bases). Per the germline V gene, CDR1 is SEHNR and CDR2 is FQNEAQ (reference sequence). The CDR3 sequence is 12 residues long. V gave up 1 base and J gave up 9 bases, with 7 bases separating them.

The CDR3 sequence is CASSVRQGWGSPLHF. For the CDR3, the DNA is TGTGCCAGCAGTGTTAGACAGGGATGGGGATCACCCCTCCACTTT. V and J are TRBV9 and TRBJ1-6; 7 nucleotides align to TRBD1. V trimming: 5 bases; J trimming: 10 bases; junction bases outside the gene matches: 12. Looked up from germline, CDR1 is SGDLS and CDR2 is YYNGEE. There are 15 residues in the CDR3.

V is TRBV6-5 and J is TRBJ1-4; D remains ambiguous. Germline-derived CDR1 and CDR2 are MNHEY and SVGAGI. With 2 bases removed from V and 6 bases from J, the gap between germline ends came to 13 bases. The CDR3 length is 15 residues. The CDR3 DNA sequence: TGTGCCAGCAGTTACGGACGGGGAAGAGATGAAAAACTGTTTTTT. Its protein is CASSYGRGRDEKLFF.

The J gene is TRBJ1-3, the V gene TRBV7-9, with 11 bases aligning to TRBD1. This CDR3 is 15 amino acids long. CDR1 SEHNR and CDR2 FQNEAQ come from the germline V gene (reference sequence). The ends lost 5 bases at V and 3 bases at J; junction bases unmatched: 3. CDR3 coding DNA: TGTGCCAGCAGCCCGGACAGGGGGCTTGGAAACACCATATATTTT. It specifies CASSPDRGLGNTIYF.

This clone was seen a few times. The chain links TRBV19 to TRBJ1-5; no clear D gene. The length of the CDR3 is 14 residues. V was clipped by 7 bases and J by 0 bases, with 10 bases between them. In germline, CDR1 is LNHDA, CDR2 SQIVND (reference sequence). The CDR3 reads CASTRVNSNQPQHF. The DNA for the CDR3 is TGTGCCAGTACGAGGGTAAATAGCAATCAGCCCCAGCATTTT.

This clone was observed many times. V is TRBV7-9 and J is TRBJ1-1; the D is unclear. The germline gives CDR1 SEHNR, CDR2 FQNEAQ (reference sequence). The CDR3 sequence is 13 residues long. V lost 0 bases and J lost 13, with 15 bases in between. The chain's CDR3 is CASSLAASGKVFF. The DNA of the CDR3 is TGTGCCAGCAGCTTAGCGGCTTCGGGTAAGGTTTTCTTT.